The 6 T cell receptor beta chains below were found in one sample sequenced in a study of T cell responses to AZD1222 COVID-19 vaccine. The protocol was immunoSEQ multiplex PCR, while the TCRdb copy is restricted to in-frame clones and leaves out a portion. Here the sample spans fewer than 200,000 clones, about 88% being singletons. Sequencing was performed on peripheral blood, taken 28 days after the second AZD1222 dose. The receptors were gathered from an adult who received the AZD1222 COVID-19 vaccine.

The rearrangement links TRBV19 to TRBJ2-2; D uncertain. CDR3 length: 17 amino acids. The germline V and J ends were trimmed by 0 bases and 3 bases, with 14 bases remaining between them. CDR1 LNHDA and CDR2 SQIVND come from the germline V gene (reference sequence). As DNA, the CDR3 is TGTGCCAGTAGTATAGATCTCGGCAGCCCCGACACCGGGGAGCTGTTTTTT. The encoded protein is CASSIDLGSPDTGELFF.

J is TRBJ2-1 and V is TRBV6-5, with 8 bases that match TRBD2. The trim removed 5 bases at V and 0 bases at J, leaving 3 bases unmatched. Germline values: CDR1 MNHEY, CDR2 SVGAGI. The CDR3 sequence is 15 residues long. In nucleotides, the CDR3 is TGTGCCAGCAGTCAGGGGACTAGCTCCTACAATGAGCAGTTCTTC. As protein: CASSQGTSSYNEQFF.

The V call is TRBV28, the J call TRBJ2-3; 10 bases fit TRBD2. Losses at the gene ends were 5 bases for V and 2 bases for J; bases not matched to a gene: 4. CDR3 length equals 15 residues. Germline-derived CDR1 and CDR2 are MDHEN and SYDVKM. DNA for the CDR3: TGTGCCAGCAGTGTTAGCGGGAGGAACACAGATACGCAGTATTTT. Amino acid sequence: CASSVSGRNTDTQYF.

Here the CDR3 reads CASSSGVAYTGELFF. The CDR3 DNA is TGTGCCAGTAGTTCCGGGGTAGCGTACACCGGGGAGCTGTTTTTT. The V call is TRBV19, the J call TRBJ2-2; D possibly corresponds to TRBD2 (5 bases). This CDR3 is built from 15 residues. The germline V gene has CDR1 LNHDA and CDR2 SQIVND (reference sequence). V was pared by 5 bases and J by 3 bases, with 13 bases between.

This clone was seen only once. The chain has TRBV5-4 and TRBJ2-5; 9 bases align to TRBD1. V dropped 4 bases and J dropped 4; count of bases not matched to a gene: 5. The CDR3 is 14 residues long. Germline CDR1 is SGHNT and CDR2 is YYREEE (reference sequence). The CDR3 DNA reads TGTGCCAGCAGCCTGAGACAGGGGGTAGAGACCCAGTACTTC. Translation: CASSLRQGVETQYF.

This clone has only one observation. J is TRBJ1-2 and V is TRBV24-1; a weak D match, TRBD1 (6 bases). From germline, CDR1 is KGHDR and CDR2 SFDVKD. The germline V and J ends were trimmed by 5 bases and 7 bases, with 13 bases remaining between them. The CDR3 consists of 13 residues. The CDR3 sequence: CATSGGHDPGYTF. The CDR3 DNA reads TGTGCCACCAGTGGGGGACACGATCCTGGCTACACCTTC.